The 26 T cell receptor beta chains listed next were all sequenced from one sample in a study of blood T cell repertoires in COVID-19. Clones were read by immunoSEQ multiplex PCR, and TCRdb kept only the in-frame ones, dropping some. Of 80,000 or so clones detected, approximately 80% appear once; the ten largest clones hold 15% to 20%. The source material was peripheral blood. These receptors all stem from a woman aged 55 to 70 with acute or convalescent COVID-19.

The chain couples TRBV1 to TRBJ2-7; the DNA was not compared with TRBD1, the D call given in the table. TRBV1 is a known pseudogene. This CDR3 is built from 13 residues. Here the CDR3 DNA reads TGCACCCACAGAGAGGGGGCGGGTTCCGAGCAGTACTTC. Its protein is CTHREGAGSEQYF.

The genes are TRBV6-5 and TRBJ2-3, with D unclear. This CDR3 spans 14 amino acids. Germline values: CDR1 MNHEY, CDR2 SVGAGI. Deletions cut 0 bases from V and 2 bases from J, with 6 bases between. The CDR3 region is CASSYSVSTDTQYF. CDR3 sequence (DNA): TGTGCCAGCAGTTACTCTGTCTCCACAGATACGCAGTATTTT.

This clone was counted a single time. The CDR3 DNA reads TGCGCCAGCAGCCGGGCGGGGGAGTATGGCTACACCTTC. Translated: CASSRAGEYGYTF. The chain carries TRBV4-1 and TRBJ1-2; weak D call: TRBD1 (5 bases). The V end was cut by 4 bases, the J end by 5 bases, with 11 bases between. Germline-derived CDR1 and CDR2 are MGHRA and YSYEKL. CDR3 length equals 13 residues.

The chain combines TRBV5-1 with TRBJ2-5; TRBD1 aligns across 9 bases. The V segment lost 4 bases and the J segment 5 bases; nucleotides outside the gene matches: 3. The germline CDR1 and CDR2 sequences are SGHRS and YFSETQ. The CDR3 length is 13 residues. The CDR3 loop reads CASSRDRVETQYF. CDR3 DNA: TGCGCCAGCAGCCGGGACAGGGTTGAGACCCAGTACTTC.

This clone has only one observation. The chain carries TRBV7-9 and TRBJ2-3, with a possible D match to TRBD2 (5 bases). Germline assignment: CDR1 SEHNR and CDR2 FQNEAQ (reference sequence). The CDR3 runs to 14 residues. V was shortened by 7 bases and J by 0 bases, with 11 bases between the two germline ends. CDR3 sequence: CASKARESTDTQYF. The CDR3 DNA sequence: TGTGCCAGCAAAGCTAGGGAGAGCACAGATACGCAGTATTTT.

The CDR3 bases are TGCGCCAGCAGCTTCTTGGGTCTATACAAGGACAGCTACGAGCAGTACGTC. This gives the protein CASSFLGLYKDSYEQYV. The chain combines TRBV5-1 with TRBJ2-7; a possible D gene is TRBD1 (6 bases). The germline V gene encodes CDR1 SGHRS and CDR2 YFSETQ. With 2 bases removed from V and 3 bases from J, the gap between germline ends came to 21 bases. CDR3 length equals 17 residues.

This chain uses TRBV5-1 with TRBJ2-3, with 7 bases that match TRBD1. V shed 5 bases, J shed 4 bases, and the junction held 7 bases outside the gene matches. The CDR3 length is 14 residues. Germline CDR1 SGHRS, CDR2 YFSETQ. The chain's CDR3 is CASSLTGVPDTQYF. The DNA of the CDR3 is TGCGCCAGCAGTCTTACAGGGGTGCCAGATACGCAGTATTTT.

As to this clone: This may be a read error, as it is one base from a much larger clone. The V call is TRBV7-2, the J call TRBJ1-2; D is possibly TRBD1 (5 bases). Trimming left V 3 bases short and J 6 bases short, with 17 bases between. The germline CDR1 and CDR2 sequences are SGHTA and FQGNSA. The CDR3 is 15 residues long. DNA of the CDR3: TGTACCAGCAGCTTTCAATCGACAGCGACGGATGGCTACACCTTC. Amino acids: CTSSFQSTATDGYTF.

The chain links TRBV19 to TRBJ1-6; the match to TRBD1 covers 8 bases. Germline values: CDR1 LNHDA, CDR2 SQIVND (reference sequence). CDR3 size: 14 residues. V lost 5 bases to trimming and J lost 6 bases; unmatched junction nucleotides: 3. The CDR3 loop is CASSRTGGNSPLHF. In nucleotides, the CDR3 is TGTGCCAGTAGTCGTACAGGGGGTAATTCACCCCTCCACTTT.

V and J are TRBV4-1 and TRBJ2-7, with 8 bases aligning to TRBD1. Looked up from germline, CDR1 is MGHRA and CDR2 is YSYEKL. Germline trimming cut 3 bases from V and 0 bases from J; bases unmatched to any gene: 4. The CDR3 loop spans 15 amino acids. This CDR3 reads CASSQGQESSYEQYF. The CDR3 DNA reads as TGCGCCAGCAGCCAGGGACAGGAGAGCTCCTACGAGCAGTACTTC.

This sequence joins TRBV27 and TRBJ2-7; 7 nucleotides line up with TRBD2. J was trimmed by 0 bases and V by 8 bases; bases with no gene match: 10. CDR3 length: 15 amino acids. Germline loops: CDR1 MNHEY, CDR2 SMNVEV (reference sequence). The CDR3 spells CASWVAGESSYEQYV. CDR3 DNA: TGTGCCAGCTGGGTTGCGGGGGAGAGCTCCTACGAGCAGTACGTC.

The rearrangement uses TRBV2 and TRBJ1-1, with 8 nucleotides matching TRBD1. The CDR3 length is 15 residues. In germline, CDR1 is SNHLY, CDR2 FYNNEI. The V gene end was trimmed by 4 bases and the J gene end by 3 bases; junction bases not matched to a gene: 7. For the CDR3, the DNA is TGTGCCAGCAGTGTCGGGACAGGTGTGGACACTGAAGCTTTCTTT. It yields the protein CASSVGTGVDTEAFF.

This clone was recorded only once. CDR3 region: CASSVLRETQYF. The CDR3 DNA follows: TGTGCCAGCAGCGTCCTCCGAGAGACCCAGTACTTC. The V call is TRBV6-5, the J call TRBJ2-5, with unresolved D. V was clipped by 6 bases and J by 4 bases, with 9 bases between them. Looked up from germline, CDR1 is MNHEY and CDR2 is SVGAGI. CDR3 length: 12 amino acids.

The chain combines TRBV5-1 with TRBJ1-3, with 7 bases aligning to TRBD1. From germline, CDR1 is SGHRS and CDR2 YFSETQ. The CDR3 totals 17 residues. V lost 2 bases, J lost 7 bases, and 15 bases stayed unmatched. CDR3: CASSFDLGSTGRNTIYF. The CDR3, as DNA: TGCGCCAGCAGCTTCGACTTGGGTTCGACAGGGAGGAACACCATATATTTT. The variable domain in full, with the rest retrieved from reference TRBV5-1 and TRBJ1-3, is KAGVTQTPRYLIKTRGQQVTLSCSPISGHRSVSWYQQTPGQGLQFLFEYFSETQRNKGNFPGRFSGRQFSNSRSEMNVSTLELGDSALYLCASSFDLGSTGRNTIYFGEGSWLTVV.

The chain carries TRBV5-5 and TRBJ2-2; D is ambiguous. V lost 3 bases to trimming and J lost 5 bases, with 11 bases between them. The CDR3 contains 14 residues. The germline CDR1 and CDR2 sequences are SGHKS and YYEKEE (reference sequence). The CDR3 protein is CASSSSLITGELFF. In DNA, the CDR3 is TGTGCCAGCAGCTCCTCACTAATAACCGGGGAGCTGTTTTTT. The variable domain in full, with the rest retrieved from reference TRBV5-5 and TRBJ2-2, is DAGVTQSPTHLIKTRGQQVTLRCSPISGHKSVSWYQQVLGQGPQFIFQYYEKEERGRGNFPDRFSARQFPNYSSELNVNALLLGDSALYLCASSSSLITGELFFGEGSRLTVL.

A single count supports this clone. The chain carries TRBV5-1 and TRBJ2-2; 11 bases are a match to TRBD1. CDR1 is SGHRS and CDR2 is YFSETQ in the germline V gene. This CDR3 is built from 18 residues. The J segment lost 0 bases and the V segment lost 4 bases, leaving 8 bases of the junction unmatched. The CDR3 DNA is TGCGCCAGCAGCACTGGACAGGGGGCCGTATCGAACACCGGGGAGCTGTTTTTT. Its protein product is CASSTGQGAVSNTGELFF. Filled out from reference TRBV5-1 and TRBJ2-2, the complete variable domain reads KAGVTQTPRYLIKTRGQQVTLSCSPISGHRSVSWYQQTPGQGLQFLFEYFSETQRNKGNFPGRFSGRQFSNSRSEMNVSTLELGDSALYLCASSTGQGAVSNTGELFFGEGSRLTVL.

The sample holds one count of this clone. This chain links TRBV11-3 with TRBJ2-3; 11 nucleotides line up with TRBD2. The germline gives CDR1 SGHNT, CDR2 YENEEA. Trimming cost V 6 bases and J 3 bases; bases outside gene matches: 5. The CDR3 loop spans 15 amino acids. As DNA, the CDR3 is TGTGCCAGCAGTCGAGGGACTAGCGGAACAGATACGCAGTATTTT. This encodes CASSRGTSGTDTQYF.

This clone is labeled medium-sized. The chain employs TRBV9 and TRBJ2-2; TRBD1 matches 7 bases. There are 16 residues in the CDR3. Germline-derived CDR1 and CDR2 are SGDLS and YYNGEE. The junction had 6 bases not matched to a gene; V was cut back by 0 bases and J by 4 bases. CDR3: CASSVGKGAGTGELFF. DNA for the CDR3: TGTGCCAGCAGCGTAGGGAAGGGGGCGGGCACCGGGGAGCTGTTTTTT.

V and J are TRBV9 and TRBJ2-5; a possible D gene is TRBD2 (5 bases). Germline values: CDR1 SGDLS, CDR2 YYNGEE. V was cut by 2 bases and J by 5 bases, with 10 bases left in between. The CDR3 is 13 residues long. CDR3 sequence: CASSVSGGETQYF. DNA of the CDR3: TGTGCCAGCAGCGTCAGCGGCGGGGAGACCCAGTACTTC. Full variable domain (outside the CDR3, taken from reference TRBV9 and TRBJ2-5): DSGVTQTPKHLITATGQRVTLRCSPRSGDLSVYWYQQSLDQGLQFLIQYYNGEERAKGNILERFSAQQFPDLHSELNLSSLELGDSALYFCASSVSGGETQYFGPGTRLLVL.

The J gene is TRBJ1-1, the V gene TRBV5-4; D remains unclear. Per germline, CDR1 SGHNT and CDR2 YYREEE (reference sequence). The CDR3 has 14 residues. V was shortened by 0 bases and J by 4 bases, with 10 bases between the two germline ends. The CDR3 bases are TGTGCCAGCAGCTTGGCCGTCGGGGTCACTGAAGCTTTCTTT. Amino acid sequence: CASSLAVGVTEAFF.

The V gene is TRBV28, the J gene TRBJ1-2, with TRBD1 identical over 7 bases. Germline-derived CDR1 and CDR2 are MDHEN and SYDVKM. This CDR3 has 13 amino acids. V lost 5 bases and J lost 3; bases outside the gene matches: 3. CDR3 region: CASSVGQHYGYTF. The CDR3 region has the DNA TGTGCCAGCAGTGTGGGACAGCACTATGGCTACACCTTC.

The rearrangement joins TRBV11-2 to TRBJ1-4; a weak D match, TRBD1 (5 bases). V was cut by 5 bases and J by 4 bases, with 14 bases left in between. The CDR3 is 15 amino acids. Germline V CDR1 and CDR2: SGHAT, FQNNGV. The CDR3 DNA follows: TGTGCCAGCAGCCTAATACGGACATTTAATGAAAAACTGTTTTTT. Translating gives CASSLIRTFNEKLFF.

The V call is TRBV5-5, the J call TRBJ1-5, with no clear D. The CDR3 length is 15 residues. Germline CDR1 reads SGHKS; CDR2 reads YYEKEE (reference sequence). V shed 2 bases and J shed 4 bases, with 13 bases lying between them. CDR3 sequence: CASSFLSGLNQPQHF. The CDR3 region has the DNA TGTGCCAGCAGCTTTCTGTCGGGTCTGAATCAGCCCCAGCATTTT.

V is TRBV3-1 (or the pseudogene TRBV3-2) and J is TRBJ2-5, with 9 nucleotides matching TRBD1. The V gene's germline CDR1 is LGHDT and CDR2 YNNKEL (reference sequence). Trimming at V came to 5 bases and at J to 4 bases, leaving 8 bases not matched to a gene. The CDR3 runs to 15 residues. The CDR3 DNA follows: TGTGCCAGCAGCGTTAGTTACAGGGGGCCAGAGACCCAGTACTTC. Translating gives CASSVSYRGPETQYF.

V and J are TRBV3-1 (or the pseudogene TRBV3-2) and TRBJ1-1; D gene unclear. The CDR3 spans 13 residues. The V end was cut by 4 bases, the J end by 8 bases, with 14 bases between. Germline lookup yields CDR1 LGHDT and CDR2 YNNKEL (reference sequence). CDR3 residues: CASSPVLSGEAFF. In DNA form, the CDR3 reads TGTGCCAGCAGCCCCGTATTGTCGGGGGAAGCTTTCTTT.

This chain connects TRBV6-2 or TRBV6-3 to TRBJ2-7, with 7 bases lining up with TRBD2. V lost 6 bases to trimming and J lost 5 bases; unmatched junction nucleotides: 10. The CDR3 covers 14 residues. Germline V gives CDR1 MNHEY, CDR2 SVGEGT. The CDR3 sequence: CASSPGGTSDEQYF. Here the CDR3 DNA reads TGTGCCAGCAGCCCCGGGGGGACTTCGGACGAGCAGTACTTC.